The sample holds many counts of the clone carrying this T cell receptor (beta chain). The antigen is unknown. The data derive from a study of spatial heterogeneity in lung cancer. In the study overall: Each time, sequencing found more beta-chain sequences than alpha-chain sequences.

Whole-study results and caveats: Tumors with more nonsynonymous mutations had more expanded intratumoral alpha and beta TCRs.

Stated time point: sample taken at primary tumor resection. Tumor, nontumor lung or frozen PBMC supplied whole RNA, sequenced without sorting. TCRdb re-called the 5' RACE reads through MiXCR, storing one row per CDR3 protein. This table holds 8,000 to 9,000 distinct CDR3 sequences, over 8.5% found once. V lost 5 bases and J 2 bases, leaving 15 bases between the germline ends. Germline V gene lookup returns CDR1 MDHEN and CDR2 SYDVKM. The CDR3 covers 15 residues. The TCR sequence derives from a male donor with early-stage non-small cell lung cancer. The chain has TRBV28 and TRBJ2-5; D remains unclear. The specimen comprised lung tumor tissue, sampled at surgery. CDR3 sequence reads: CASSLPYVTQETQYF. DNA for the CDR3: TGTGCCAGCAGTCTGCCGTACGTTACTCAAGAGACCCAGTACTTC.